The rows below give T cell receptor beta chains drawn from one sample of a study of T cell repertoires in cytomegalovirus infection. Each CDR3 protein gets one entry after TCRdb re-called the reads with MiXCR. The repertoire holds about 360,000 distinct CDR3 sequences, with 15% to 20% as singletons. The sample was PBMCs. These receptors were collected from a human donor in good health (CMV status not recorded). Some clones in this sample may be carry-over from other donors' samples. CDR3s include the opening cysteine and the closing phenylalanine or tryptophan. A D gene is named only where the DNA matches it firmly. Rows may omit the clone size; those that give it use once, few, many or a size class.

D gene,J gene,clone size,V gene,CDR3 DNA,CDR3 protein
-,TRBJ2-1,few,TRBV4-3,TGCGCCAGCAGCCAAGTGGCGACGGTTGGCTCCTACAATGAGCAGTTCTTC,CASSQVATVGSYNEQFF
-,TRBJ2-5,few,TRBV25-1,TGTGCCAGCAGTGACCCATTAGCGAATGGCAGGGTGTATCGGGAGACCCAGTACTTC,CASSDPLANGRVYRETQYF
-,TRBJ1-4,-,TRBV4-1,TGCGCCAGCAGCCACCGCTACAGGGAAAGTCCGGCTCCAACTAATGAAAAACTGTTTTTT,CASSHRYRESPAPTNEKLFF
-,TRBJ2-7,-,TRBV19,TGTGCCAGTAGTACGGCGGGTTGGGACTACGAGCAGTACTTC,CASSTAGWDYEQYF
-,TRBJ1-5,many,TRBV19,TGTGCCAGTAGTATCTGGAGGTCTAGCAATCAGCCCCAGCATTTT,CASSIWRSSNQPQHF
-,TRBJ1-2,-,TRBV4-1,TGCGCCAGCAGCCAAGATCGGGCAGGGGATGGCTACACCTTC,CASSQDRAGDGYTF
-,TRBJ2-3,-,TRBV12-3/TRBV12-4,TGTGCCAGCAGTTCAGGGCCCCCGAAAGATACGCAGTATTTT,CASSSGPPKDTQYF
TRBD1,TRBJ2-3,many,TRBV2,TGTGCCAGCAGTCCACAGGGGAATACGCAGTATTTT,CASSPQGNTQYF
-,TRBJ1-4,-,TRBV7-2,TGTGCCAGCAGCTTAGGGCAAGGAAAACTGTTTTTT,CASSLGQGKLFF
-,TRBJ2-7,few,TRBV4-3,TGCGCCAGCAGCCAAGCGGGCTTCGAGGGGGACTCCTACGAGCAGTACTTC,CASSQAGFEGDSYEQYF
-,TRBJ1-2,many,TRBV28,TGTGCCAGCAGTTTACAGGCCCAGTTTGGTGGCTACACCTTC,CASSLQAQFGGYTF
TRBD2,TRBJ2-3,-,TRBV12-3/TRBV12-4,TGTGCCAGCAGAAAGACTAGCGGGGGTCCTGGCACAGATACGCAGTATTTT,CASRKTSGGPGTDTQYF
TRBD1,TRBJ2-7,few,TRBV29-1,TGCAGCGTTGCCGGGACAGGGGGCTACGAGCAGTACTTC,CSVAGTGGYEQYF
-,TRBJ2-2,few,TRBV4-1,TGCGCCAGCAGCCAAGAGAGTAACACCGGGGAGCTGTTTTTT,CASSQESNTGELFF
-,TRBJ2-3,few,TRBV5-1,TGCGCCAGCAGCTTGGACGTTACAGATACGCAGTATTTT,CASSLDVTDTQYF
-,TRBJ1-1,few,TRBV29-1,TGCAGCGCAACAGGGTCTGGGACTGAAGCTTTCTTT,CSATGSGTEAFF
-,TRBJ2-3,many,TRBV6-5,TGTGCCAGCAAAAGGGCGGTCACAGATACGCAGTATTTT,CASKRAVTDTQYF
-,TRBJ1-5,few,TRBV12-3/TRBV12-4,TGTGCCAGCAGGCCTCCCCAAGGACAGCCCCAGCATTTT,CASRPPQGQPQHF
-,TRBJ2-5,-,TRBV28,TGTGCCAGCAGTAACGGACGGGAAGAGACCCAGTACTTC,CASSNGREETQYF
-,TRBJ2-3,-,TRBV6-6,TGTGCCAGCAGTTACCCCGAGACGGGAGATACGCAGTATTTT,CASSYPETGDTQYF
TRBD2,TRBJ2-7,many,TRBV7-2,TGTGCCAGCAGCCCCCAGGGACTAGCGGACTCTTACGAGCAGTACTTC,CASSPQGLADSYEQYF
-,TRBJ2-1,-,TRBV7-9,TGTGCCAGCAGCCTCCGAGGAGGAGCGGCCCACAATGAGCAGTTCTTC,CASSLRGGAAHNEQFF
-,TRBJ2-3,many,TRBV24-1,TGTGCCACCAGTGATTTCGGCACAGATACGCAGTATTTT,CATSDFGTDTQYF
TRBD2,TRBJ2-1,many,TRBV6-2/TRBV6-3,TGTGCCAGCAGCAGACTAGCGGGAGGACCATTAGTGAATGAGCAGTTCTTC,CASSRLAGGPLVNEQFF
TRBD1,TRBJ1-1,-,TRBV6-1,TGTGCCAGCAGTCCCGGGGGGGGACAGGGCGAAGCTTTCTTT,CASSPGGGQGEAFF
TRBD1,TRBJ2-5,many,TRBV28,TGTGCCAGCAGTTTGGGGACAGGCCTTAGATATCGAGAGACCCAGTACTTC,CASSLGTGLRYRETQYF
TRBD2,TRBJ2-1,-,TRBV19,TGTGCCAGTAGGGGACTCGCGGGAGTCTCCTACAATGAGCAGTTCTTC,CASRGLAGVSYNEQFF
-,TRBJ1-5,many,TRBV7-2,TGTGCCAGCACCTCCCCCGGCGGGCAGCCCCAGCATTTT,CASTSPGGQPQHF
TRBD2,TRBJ2-5,few,TRBV7-2,TGTGCCAGCAGCTTCCCGGGACTATGGCAAGAGACCCAGTACTTC,CASSFPGLWQETQYF
-,TRBJ2-2,-,TRBV7-2,TGTGCCAGCAGCCAGTTCCCGGGAGTTGGGGAGCTGTTTTTT,CASSQFPGVGELFF
-,TRBJ2-3,-,TRBV29-1,TGCAGCGTTGAGTCAGATACAGATACGCAGTATTTT,CSVESDTDTQYF
-,TRBJ2-3,-,TRBV2,TGTGCCAGCAGAGACGACCGATGGGTGCAGTATTTT,CASRDDRWVQYF
TRBD2,TRBJ2-7,few,TRBV4-1,TGCGCCAGCAGCCAAGAACCTGGGACTAGCGGAGGTCTCTACGAGCAGTACTTC,CASSQEPGTSGGLYEQYF
-,TRBJ2-1,few,TRBV10-3,TGTGCCATCAGTGCAGCCAGCACCAATGAGCAGTTCTTC,CAISAASTNEQFF
TRBD2,TRBJ2-1,many,TRBV12-5,TGTGCTAGTGGTCAGGGGACTAGCGGGGTACATGAGCAGTTCTTC,CASGQGTSGVHEQFF
TRBD2,TRBJ2-1,-,TRBV12-3/TRBV12-4,TGTGCCAGCAGGGGGGGGTTGGGCGCCTACAATGAGCAGTTCTTC,CASRGGLGAYNEQFF
-,TRBJ2-5,many,TRBV7-2,TGTGCCAGCAGTACTCTCTCAGGGGGGGAGACCCAGTACTTC,CASSTLSGGETQYF
-,TRBJ1-1,many,TRBV11-2,TGTGCCAGCAGCACCTGGGGGAGGGGCACTGAAGCTTTCTTT,CASSTWGRGTEAFF
-,TRBJ2-7,many,TRBV4-1,TGCGCCAGCAGCCCCCCAGGAAACTCCTACGAGCAGTACTTC,CASSPPGNSYEQYF
-,TRBJ2-5,few,TRBV4-3,TGCGCCAGCAGCCAAGATCGAGGGATGATTAGACAGTACTTC,CASSQDRGMIRQYF
TRBD2,TRBJ2-1,few,TRBV20-1,TGCAGTGCTAATGGACTAGCGGGAGTAAGAGCCTACAATGAGCAGTTCTTC,CSANGLAGVRAYNEQFF
-,TRBJ2-2,-,TRBV11-2,TGTGCCAGCAGCCAACTTGGGACCGGGGAGCTGTTTTTT,CASSQLGTGELFF
-,TRBJ1-1,-,TRBV7-9,TGTGCCAGCAGCCCAAAGGGGGGCCGTGATGAAGCTTTCTTT,CASSPKGGRDEAFF
-,TRBJ2-2,many,TRBV7-8,TGTGCCAGCAGCCCCGGACAGACGAACACCGGGGAGCTGTTTTTT,CASSPGQTNTGELFF
-,TRBJ1-6,-,TRBV20-1,TGCAGTGCTAGGACCGATCTTAGCTCCTATAATTCACCCCTCCACTTT,CSARTDLSSYNSPLHF
-,TRBJ2-1,few,TRBV28,TGTGCCAGCAGCTACCTAGAAGCTAGCTCCTACAATGAGCAGTTCTTC,CASSYLEASSYNEQFF
-,TRBJ1-3,few,TRBV20-1,TGCAGTGCTAGTTCTCTTCTTTATCTTAACACCATATATTTT,CSASSLLYLNTIYF
-,TRBJ2-2,-,TRBV20-1,TGCAGTGCTAGTGACGGGAAGTTGGGCGGGGAGCTGTTTTTT,CSASDGKLGGELFF
-,TRBJ2-3,-,TRBV7-9,TGTGCCAGCAGCTTACAATGGAGCGGGTACACAGATACGCAGTATTTT,CASSLQWSGYTDTQYF